These T cell receptor beta chains were read from a single sample in a study of blood T cell repertoires in COVID-19. The repertoire was sequenced with immunoSEQ multiplex PCR; TCRdb's copy has only in-frame clones and lacks some. The sample has about 200,000 clones; around 80% are singletons. Specimen: peripheral blood. Source of these receptors: a human donor in a cohort sampled during active COVID-19. Both conserved end residues are part of each CDR3. Each record gives: CDR3 length, D gene, clone size, J gene, V gene, CDR3 protein, CDR3 DNA. A D gene is named only where the DNA matches it firmly. Size is omitted from some rows. Given values are once, few, many or a class for expanded clones.

CDR3 length: 14; D gene: NA; clone size: NA; J gene: TRBJ2-1; V gene: TRBV24-1; CDR3 protein: CATRDSGPPGEQFF; CDR3 DNA: TGTGCCACCAGAGATAGCGGCCCCCCCGGGGAGCAGTTCTTC
CDR3 length: 14; D gene: NA; clone size: few; J gene: TRBJ2-7; V gene: TRBV5-4; CDR3 protein: CASNPRTAAYEQYF; CDR3 DNA: TGTGCCAGCAACCCTCGGACTGCCGCCTACGAGCAGTACTTC
CDR3 length: 14; D gene: NA; clone size: NA; J gene: TRBJ2-3; V gene: TRBV18; CDR3 protein: CASSPQQGPDTQYF; CDR3 DNA: TGTGCCAGCTCACCCCAACAGGGCCCAGATACGCAGTATTTT
CDR3 length: 13; D gene: NA; clone size: NA; J gene: TRBJ2-3; V gene: TRBV7-2; CDR3 protein: CASSLDNTDTQYF; CDR3 DNA: TGTGCCAGCAGCTTAGATAACACAGATACGCAGTATTTT
CDR3 length: 15; D gene: TRBD2; clone size: NA; J gene: TRBJ2-1; V gene: TRBV4-2; CDR3 protein: CASSQDGGRANEQFF; CDR3 DNA: TGTGCCAGCAGCCAAGATGGCGGGAGGGCAAATGAGCAGTTCTTC
CDR3 length: 13; D gene: TRBD2; clone size: NA; J gene: TRBJ2-3; V gene: TRBV12-3/TRBV12-4; CDR3 protein: CATGLQSTDTQYF; CDR3 DNA: TGTGCCACGGGACTACAATCCACAGATACGCAGTATTTT
CDR3 length: 15; D gene: NA; clone size: NA; J gene: TRBJ1-5; V gene: TRBV6-6; CDR3 protein: CASSPYLDSNQPQHF; CDR3 DNA: TGTGCCAGCAGTCCCTACCTGGACTCCAATCAGCCCCAGCATTTT
CDR3 length: 14; D gene: NA; clone size: NA; J gene: TRBJ1-5; V gene: TRBV18; CDR3 protein: CASSPASSNQPQHF; CDR3 DNA: TGTGCCAGCTCACCCGCCAGTTCTAATCAGCCCCAGCATTTT
CDR3 length: 16; D gene: TRBD2; clone size: NA; J gene: TRBJ2-7; V gene: TRBV28; CDR3 protein: CASSPPSGRAGREQYF; CDR3 DNA: TGTGCCAGCAGTCCGCCTAGCGGGAGGGCCGGGCGGGAGCAGTACTTC
CDR3 length: 16; D gene: TRBD1; clone size: NA; J gene: TRBJ2-5; V gene: TRBV6-5; CDR3 protein: CASSYTGTGGEETQYF; CDR3 DNA: TGTGCCAGCAGTTATACCGGGACAGGGGGGGAAGAGACCCAGTACTTC
CDR3 length: 14; D gene: NA; clone size: NA; J gene: TRBJ2-1; V gene: TRBV28; CDR3 protein: CASSLKNRVNEQFF; CDR3 DNA: TGTGCCAGCAGTTTAAAAAACAGGGTGAATGAGCAGTTCTTC
CDR3 length: 15; D gene: TRBD2; clone size: NA; J gene: TRBJ2-1; V gene: TRBV29-1; CDR3 protein: CSVEQAGGTYNEQFF; CDR3 DNA: TGCAGCGTTGAGCAGGCGGGGGGAACCTACAATGAGCAGTTCTTC
CDR3 length: 20; D gene: NA; clone size: NA; J gene: TRBJ2-2; V gene: TRBV9; CDR3 protein: CASSVRGRGVGGSNTGELFF; CDR3 DNA: TGTGCCAGCAGCGTACGTGGCCGCGGAGTTGGCGGCTCGAACACCGGGGAGCTGTTTTTT
CDR3 length: 14; D gene: NA; clone size: NA; J gene: TRBJ1-4; V gene: TRBV5-1; CDR3 protein: CASSARQPNEKLFF; CDR3 DNA: TGCGCCAGCAGCGCTAGACAGCCTAATGAAAAACTGTTTTTT
CDR3 length: 19; D gene: TRBD2; clone size: NA; J gene: TRBJ2-1; V gene: TRBV28; CDR3 protein: CASSLNLRIKRDLHNEQFF; CDR3 DNA: TGTGCCAGCAGTTTAAATTTGAGGATAAAGCGGGATCTCCACAATGAGCAGTTCTTC
CDR3 length: 13; D gene: NA; clone size: NA; J gene: TRBJ1-5; V gene: TRBV30; CDR3 protein: CAWSRDSSGTQHF; CDR3 DNA: TGTGCCTGGAGCCGGGACTCATCAGGGACCCAGCATTTT
CDR3 length: 15; D gene: NA; clone size: NA; J gene: TRBJ1-1; V gene: TRBV29-1; CDR3 protein: CSVGLVTGVNTEAFF; CDR3 DNA: TGCAGCGTTGGACTCGTGACAGGCGTGAACACTGAAGCTTTCTTT
CDR3 length: 15; D gene: NA; clone size: NA; J gene: TRBJ2-1; V gene: TRBV5-6; CDR3 protein: CASSLYGQGGNEQFF; CDR3 DNA: TGTGCCAGCAGCTTGTACGGCCAGGGAGGCAATGAGCAGTTCTTC
CDR3 length: 14; D gene: NA; clone size: NA; J gene: TRBJ2-5; V gene: TRBV19; CDR3 protein: CATQGSWAQETQYF; CDR3 DNA: TGTGCCACTCAGGGGAGTTGGGCCCAAGAGACCCAGTACTTC
CDR3 length: 16; D gene: NA; clone size: NA; J gene: TRBJ2-5; V gene: TRBV10-2; CDR3 protein: CASSDRNRAKQETQYF; CDR3 DNA: TGCGCCAGCAGTGACCGAAACAGAGCCAAACAAGAGACCCAGTACTTC
CDR3 length: 14; D gene: TRBD1; clone size: NA; J gene: TRBJ1-5; V gene: TRBV28; CDR3 protein: CASKEQGAVQPQHF; CDR3 DNA: TGTGCCAGCAAAGAACAGGGGGCAGTTCAGCCCCAGCATTTT
CDR3 length: 16; D gene: NA; clone size: NA; J gene: TRBJ2-1; V gene: TRBV5-1; CDR3 protein: CASSLGREYLGNEQFF; CDR3 DNA: TGCGCCAGCAGCTTGGGGAGGGAGTATTTAGGCAATGAGCAGTTCTTC
CDR3 length: 16; D gene: TRBD1; clone size: NA; J gene: TRBJ2-6; V gene: TRBV20-1; CDR3 protein: CSASSTGAPGANVLTF; CDR3 DNA: TGCAGTGCTAGTTCGACAGGGGCTCCCGGGGCCAACGTCCTGACTTTC
CDR3 length: 15; D gene: TRBD1; clone size: NA; J gene: TRBJ2-3; V gene: TRBV5-4; CDR3 protein: CASSFGQGRTDTQYF; CDR3 DNA: TGTGCCAGCAGCTTCGGACAGGGGCGGACAGATACGCAGTATTTT
CDR3 length: 16; D gene: NA; clone size: few; J gene: TRBJ2-7; V gene: TRBV4-2; CDR3 protein: CASSQEGGPGQGEQYF; CDR3 DNA: TGTGCCAGCAGCCAAGAGGGCGGGCCGGGACAAGGAGAGCAGTACTTC
CDR3 length: 12; D gene: NA; clone size: NA; J gene: TRBJ1-5; V gene: TRBV27; CDR3 protein: CASTSGSQPQHF; CDR3 DNA: TGTGCCAGCACTTCTGGCTCGCAGCCCCAGCATTTT
CDR3 length: 17; D gene: TRBD2; clone size: NA; J gene: TRBJ2-1; V gene: TRBV9; CDR3 protein: CASSFRDRAGGYNEQFF; CDR3 DNA: TGTGCCAGCAGCTTCCGGGATAGAGCGGGAGGATACAATGAGCAGTTCTTC
CDR3 length: 16; D gene: TRBD2; clone size: medium-sized; J gene: TRBJ2-2; V gene: TRBV9; CDR3 protein: CASSVDQAGGPGELFF; CDR3 DNA: TGTGCCAGCAGCGTAGATCAAGCGGGAGGGCCCGGGGAGCTGTTTTTT
CDR3 length: 14; D gene: TRBD1; clone size: NA; J gene: TRBJ2-1; V gene: TRBV5-1; CDR3 protein: CASSLTGQNNEQFF; CDR3 DNA: TGCGCCAGCAGCCTCACGGGACAGAACAATGAGCAGTTCTTC
CDR3 length: 14; D gene: NA; clone size: few; J gene: TRBJ1-2; V gene: TRBV19; CDR3 protein: CASSIGLVDYGYTF; CDR3 DNA: TGTGCCAGTAGTATTGGACTGGTGGACTATGGCTACACCTTC
CDR3 length: 15; D gene: TRBD2; clone size: NA; J gene: TRBJ2-7; V gene: TRBV2; CDR3 protein: CASSDELAEVYEQYF; CDR3 DNA: TGTGCCAGCAGTGATGAACTAGCGGAAGTCTACGAGCAGTACTTC
CDR3 length: 17; D gene: TRBD2; clone size: once; J gene: TRBJ2-3; V gene: TRBV7-6; CDR3 protein: CASSSGTSGSLTDTQYF; CDR3 DNA: TGTGCCAGCAGCAGCGGGACTAGCGGGAGTCTCACAGATACGCAGTATTTT
CDR3 length: 15; D gene: NA; clone size: NA; J gene: TRBJ2-7; V gene: TRBV27; CDR3 protein: CASSLSGGPPYEQYF; CDR3 DNA: TGTGCCAGCAGTTTATCGGGAGGACCTCCCTACGAGCAGTACTTC
CDR3 length: 14; D gene: TRBD1; clone size: NA; J gene: TRBJ1-6; V gene: TRBV10-2; CDR3 protein: CASRPGQDNSPLHF; CDR3 DNA: TGCGCCAGCAGACCGGGACAGGATAATTCACCCCTCCACTTT